This T cell receptor delta chain came from a study of gamma-delta T cells after stem cell transplantation. A word on this clone: TCRdb's listed protein matches a much larger clone and diverges from this DNA's translation at residue 11, likely through a read error; the protein shown comes from the DNA.

TCRdb called clones from the RT-PCR reads again using CATT. Of some 1,300 delta-chain clones listed, 2.7% are singletons. The receptor's source is a human donor. It is not recorded whose cells these are; they may come from a transplant donor. The source material was gamma-delta T cells.

The CDR3 region has the DNA TGTGCCTGCAGGGCCCTTACTGGGGGATACACCGATAAACTCATCTTT. Translated, it gives CACRALTGGYTDKLIF. This chain joins TRDV2 and TRDJ1; the match to TRDD3 covers 10 bases. Losses at the gene ends were 7 bases for V and 0 bases for J; bases not matched to a gene: 10. The CDR3 has 16 amino acids. The germline CDR1 and CDR2 sequences are GEAIGNYY and EKD.